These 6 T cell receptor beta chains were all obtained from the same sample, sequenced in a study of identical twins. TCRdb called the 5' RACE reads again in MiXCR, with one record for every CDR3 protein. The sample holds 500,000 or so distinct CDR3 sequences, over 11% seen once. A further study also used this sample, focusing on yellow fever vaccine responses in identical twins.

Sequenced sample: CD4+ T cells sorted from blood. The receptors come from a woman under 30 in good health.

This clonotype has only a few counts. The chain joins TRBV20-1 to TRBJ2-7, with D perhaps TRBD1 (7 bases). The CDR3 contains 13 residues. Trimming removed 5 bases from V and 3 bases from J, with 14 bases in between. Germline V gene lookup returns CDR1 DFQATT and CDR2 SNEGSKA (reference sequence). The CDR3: CSAYRGGYYEQYF. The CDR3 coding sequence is TGCAGTGCTTACAGGGGAGGTTACTACGAGCAGTACTTC.

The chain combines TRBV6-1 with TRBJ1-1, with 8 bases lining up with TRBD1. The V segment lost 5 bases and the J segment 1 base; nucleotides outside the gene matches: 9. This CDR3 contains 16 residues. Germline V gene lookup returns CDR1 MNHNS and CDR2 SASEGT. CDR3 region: CASSRDRGGGNTEAFF. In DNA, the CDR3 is TGTGCCAGCAGTCGAGACAGGGGCGGAGGGAACACTGAAGCTTTCTTT.

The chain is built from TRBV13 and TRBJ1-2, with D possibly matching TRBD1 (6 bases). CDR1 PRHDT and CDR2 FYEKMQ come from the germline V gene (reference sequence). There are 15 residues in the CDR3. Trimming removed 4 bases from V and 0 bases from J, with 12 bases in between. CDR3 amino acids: CASSSRDTTNYGYTF. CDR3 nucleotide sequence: TGTGCCAGCAGCTCCCGGGACACCACTAACTATGGCTACACCTTC.

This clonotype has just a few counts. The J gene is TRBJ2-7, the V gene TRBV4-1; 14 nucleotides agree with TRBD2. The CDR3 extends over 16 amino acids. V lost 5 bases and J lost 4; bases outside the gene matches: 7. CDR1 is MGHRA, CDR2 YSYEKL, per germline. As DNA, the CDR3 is TGCGCCAGCAGCTACCCTGGACTAGCGGGAGGATACGAGCAGTACTTC. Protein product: CASSYPGLAGGYEQYF.

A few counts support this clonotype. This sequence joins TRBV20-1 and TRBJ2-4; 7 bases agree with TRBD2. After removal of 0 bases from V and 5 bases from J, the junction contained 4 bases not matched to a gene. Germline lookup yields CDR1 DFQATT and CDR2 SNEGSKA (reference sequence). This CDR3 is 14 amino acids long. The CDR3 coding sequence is TGCAGTGCTAGAGAAGCGGGGATCCAAAACATTCAGTACTTC. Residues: CSAREAGIQNIQYF.

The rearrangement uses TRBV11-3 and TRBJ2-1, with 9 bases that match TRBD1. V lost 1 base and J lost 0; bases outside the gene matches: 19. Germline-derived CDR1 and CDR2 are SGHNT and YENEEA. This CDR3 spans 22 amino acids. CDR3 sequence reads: CASSLGSVRDRAPLSSYNEQFF. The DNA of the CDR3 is TGTGCCAGCAGCTTAGGGTCCGTCCGGGACAGGGCACCTCTGAGCTCCTACAATGAGCAGTTCTTC.